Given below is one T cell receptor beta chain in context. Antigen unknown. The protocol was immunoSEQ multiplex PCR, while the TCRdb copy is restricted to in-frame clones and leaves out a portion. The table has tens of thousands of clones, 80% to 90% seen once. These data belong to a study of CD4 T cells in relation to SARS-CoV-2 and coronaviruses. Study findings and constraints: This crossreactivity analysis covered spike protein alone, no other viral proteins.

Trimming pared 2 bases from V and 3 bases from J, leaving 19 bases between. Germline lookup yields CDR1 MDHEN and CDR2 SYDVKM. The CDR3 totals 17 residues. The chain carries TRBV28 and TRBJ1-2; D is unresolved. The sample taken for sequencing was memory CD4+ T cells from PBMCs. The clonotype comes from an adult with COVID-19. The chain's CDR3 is CASSLPTRGPPHYGYTF. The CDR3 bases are TGTGCCAGCAGTTTACCAACCCGAGGACCGCCTCACTATGGCTACACCTTC.